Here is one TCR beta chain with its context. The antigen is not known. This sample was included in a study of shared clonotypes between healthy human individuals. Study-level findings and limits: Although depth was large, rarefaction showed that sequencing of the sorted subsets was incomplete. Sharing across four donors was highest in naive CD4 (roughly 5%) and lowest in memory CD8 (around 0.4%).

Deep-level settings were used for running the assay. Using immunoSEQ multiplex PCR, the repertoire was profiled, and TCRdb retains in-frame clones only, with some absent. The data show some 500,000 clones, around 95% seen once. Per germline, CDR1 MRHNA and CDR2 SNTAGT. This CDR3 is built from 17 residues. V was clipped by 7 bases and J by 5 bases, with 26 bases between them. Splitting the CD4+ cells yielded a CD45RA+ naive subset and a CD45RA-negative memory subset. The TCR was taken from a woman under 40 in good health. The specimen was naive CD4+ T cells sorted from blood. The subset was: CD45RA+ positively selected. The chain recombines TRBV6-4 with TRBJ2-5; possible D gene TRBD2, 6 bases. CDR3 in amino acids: CASTLRRSGRHRETQYF. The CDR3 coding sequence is TGTGCCAGCACCCTTCGTCGTAGCGGACGGCATAGGGAGACCCAGTACTTC.